This TCR beta chain was captured by sequencing in a study of cytomegalovirus exposure and HLA in healthy donors. General study results and limits: There were three CMV-associated chains whose specificity for CMV antigens was confirmed in vitro.

The table came from immunoSEQ multiplex PCR; TCRdb's copy has only in-frame clones and leaves some out. The sample consists of 300,000 or so clones, roughly 86% of them appearing once. Details on this clone: Its antigen is unknown.

Germline V CDR1 and CDR2: MGHDK, SYGVNS. The CDR3 runs to 12 residues. Trimming left V 0 bases short and J 8 bases short, with 7 bases between. The rearrangement uses TRBV25-1 and TRBJ1-2; D call uncertain. The specimen sequenced was PBMCs. This receptor was identified in a young man in good health and CMV-seronegative. The DNA for the CDR3 is TGTGCCAGCAGTGAATACCCAGCGGGCTACACCTTC. Translated: CASSEYPAGYTF.